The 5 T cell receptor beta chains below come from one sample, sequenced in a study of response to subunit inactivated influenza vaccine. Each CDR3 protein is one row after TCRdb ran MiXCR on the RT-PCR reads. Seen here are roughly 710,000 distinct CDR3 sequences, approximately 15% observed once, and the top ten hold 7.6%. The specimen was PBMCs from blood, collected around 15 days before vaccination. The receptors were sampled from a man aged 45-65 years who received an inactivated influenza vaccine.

The CDR3 region has the DNA TGTGCCAGCACCAGGGGGCCCAGGGAGACCCAGTACTTC. Translating it yields CASTRGPRETQYF. V is TRBV7-9 and J is TRBJ2-5; 8 bases are shared with TRBD1. Germline CDR1 is SEHNR and CDR2 is FQNEAQ (reference sequence). J was trimmed by 5 bases and V by 7 bases; bases with no gene match: 6. This CDR3 comprises 13 residues.

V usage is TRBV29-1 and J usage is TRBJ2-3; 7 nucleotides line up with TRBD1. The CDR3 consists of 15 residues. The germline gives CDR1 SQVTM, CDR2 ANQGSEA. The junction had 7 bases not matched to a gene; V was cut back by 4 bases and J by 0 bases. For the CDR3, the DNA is TGCAGCGTTGCGGACAGGAGCACTAGCACAGATACGCAGTATTTT. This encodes CSVADRSTSTDTQYF.

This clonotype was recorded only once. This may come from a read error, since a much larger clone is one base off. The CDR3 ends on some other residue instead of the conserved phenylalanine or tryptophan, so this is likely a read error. The CDR3 nucleotides read TGCAGCCTCCGACTAGCGGGACCCTACAATGAGCAGTTCCTC. Translating gives CSLRLAGPYNEQFL. The chain is built from TRBV20-1 and TRBJ2-1; TRBD2 agrees at 11 bases. The CDR3 length is 14 residues. Germline loops: CDR1 DFQATT, CDR2 SNEGSKA (reference sequence).

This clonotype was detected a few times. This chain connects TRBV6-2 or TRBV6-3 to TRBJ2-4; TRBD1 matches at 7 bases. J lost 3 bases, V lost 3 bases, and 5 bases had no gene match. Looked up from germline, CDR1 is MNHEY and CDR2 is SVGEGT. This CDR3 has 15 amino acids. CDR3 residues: CASSYTGAGKNIQYF. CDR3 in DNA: TGTGCCAGCAGTTATACAGGGGCTGGCAAAAACATTCAGTACTTC.

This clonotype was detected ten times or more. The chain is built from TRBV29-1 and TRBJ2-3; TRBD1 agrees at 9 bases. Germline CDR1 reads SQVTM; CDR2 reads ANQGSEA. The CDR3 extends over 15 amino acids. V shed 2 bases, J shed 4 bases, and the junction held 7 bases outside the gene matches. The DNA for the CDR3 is TGCAGCGTTGAAACCGGGACAGGGCGGGCAGATACGCAGTATTTT. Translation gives CSVETGTGRADTQYF.